The rows below give T cell receptor beta chains drawn from one sample of a study of OX40 agonist ivuxolimab in advanced cancers. Assay: immunoSEQ multiplex PCR; the TCRdb copy retains only in-frame clones and omits some. Found here are approximately 60,000 clones, approximately 80% of them singletons; the top ten hold around 5%. The sequenced sample was CD4+ or CD8+ T cells sorted from blood, obtained in a trial of the OX40 agonist ivuxolimab. These receptor sequences come from an adult with an advanced solid tumor such as melanoma, head and neck, liver or kidney cancer. The CDR3 runs from the conserved cysteine through the conserved F or W. D genes are given only for firm matches. Not all rows give a size; the values are once, few, many and, for expanded clones, a class.

>TRBV27|NA|NA|14|TRBJ1-1
TGTGCCAGCAGCCTTACGGGAACGAACACTGAAGCTTTCTTT
CASSLTGTNTEAFF
>TRBV5-6|NA|NA|13|TRBJ2-1
TGTGCCAGCAGCTTACGTATTTACAATGAGCAGTTCTTC
CASSLRIYNEQFF
>TRBV6-5|few|TRBD1|16|TRBJ2-7
TGTGCCAGCAGTTCTTCTTCCGGGACAGGGATATACGAGCAGTACTTC
CASSSSSGTGIYEQYF
>TRBV27|NA|NA|15|TRBJ2-1
TGTGCCAGCAGTTTAGACGTCAGCTCCTACAATGAGCAGTTCTTC
CASSLDVSSYNEQFF
>TRBV27|NA|NA|14|TRBJ1-1
TGTGCCAGCAGTCCCCGTCGCGGACGAACTGAAGCTTTCTTT
CASSPRRGRTEAFF
>TRBV6-1|NA|NA|13|TRBJ1-2
TGTGCCAGCAACCCTAGAAATGCAGGGGGCTACACCTTC
CASNPRNAGGYTF
>TRBV5-6|few|TRBD1|13|TRBJ1-2
TGTGCCAGCAGCCGGACAGGGACTCATGGCTACACCTTC
CASSRTGTHGYTF
>TRBV18|NA|NA|15|TRBJ2-3
TGTGCCAGCTCCCAGCTAGAGGGGGGCCCAGATACGCAGTATTTT
CASSQLEGGPDTQYF
>TRBV7-9|NA|TRBD1|16|TRBJ2-7
TGTGCCAGCAGCCCTCCCGAATCGGGACAGGGTCGATTGAAGTACTTC
CASSPPESGQGRLKYF
>TRBV27|NA|NA|16|TRBJ2-7
TGTGCCAGCAGTTTATCGGGGGGCAGGGGTGGATACGAGCAGTACTTC
CASSLSGGRGGYEQYF
>TRBV11-1|NA|NA|12|TRBJ2-1
TGTGCCAGCAGCTTAGACAGTGATGAGCAGTTCTTC
CASSLDSDEQFF
>TRBV25-1|few|NA|14|TRBJ1-1
TGTGCCAGCAGTGAATCCGGGAATAGGGCTGAAGCTTTCTTT
CASSESGNRAEAFF
>TRBV4-1|NA|TRBD1|16|TRBJ1-6
TGCGCCAGCAGCACCCAGCCCGGGACAGCCGGATCACCCCTCCACTTT
CASSTQPGTAGSPLHF
>TRBV21-1|NA|NA|14|TRBJ2-2
TGTGCCAGCAGCAAATTGGGGGCTACCGGGGAGCTGTTTTTT
CASSKLGATGELFF
>TRBV5-1|NA|NA|14|TRBJ2-3
TGCGCCAGCAGCTTGGTACAGGGAGGAGATACGCAGTATTTT
CASSLVQGGDTQYF
>TRBV7-7|NA|TRBD1|16|TRBJ2-6
TGTGCCAGCAGCCAGGGACAGGGTGGTGGGGCCAACGTCCTGACTTTC
CASSQGQGGGANVLTF
>TRBV5-1|NA|TRBD1|14|TRBJ1-2
TGCGCCAGCAGCCAAAGACAGGGGGGTTATGGCTACACCTTC
CASSQRQGGYGYTF
>TRBV6-1|NA|NA|14|TRBJ1-6
TGTGCCAGCGGGAAGAGGTCCTATAATTCACCCCTCCACTTT
CASGKRSYNSPLHF
>TRBV5-6|once|NA|14|TRBJ2-1
TGTGCCAGCAGCTTGTGGGACTTCTACAATGAGCAGTTCTTC
CASSLWDFYNEQFF
>TRBV30|once|NA|11|TRBJ2-5
TGTGCCTGGAGTCTGGGGAAGGCCCAGTACTTC
CAWSLGKAQYF